The source of this T cell receptor (beta chain) is a study of blood T cells in healthy people across ages (dated by TCRdb to between 2014 and 2017). Regarding the study in general: In model experiments, template switching captured roughly one uniquely barcoded TCR beta cDNA molecule for every two T cells. To track age-related changes in TCR beta repertoire diversity, the study relied on deep sequencing normalized with unique cDNA molecular identifiers. Four age groups were formed from the donors: young (average about 16 years), middle-aged (approximately 40), aged (approximately 60) and long-lived (about 80). To avoid experimental bias, donors of different ages were distributed randomly across sequencing lanes. Using the same blood draw, the study looked at two additional independent replicas of 1 million unique cDNA reads for two donors, one aged 18 to 30 and the other aged 80 or older. Summary of the overall study and its limitations: Compared with the aged group, the long-lived group had more naive CD4+ T cells, fewer expanded clones and increased TCR diversity, suggesting age selection. The percentage of naive T cells measured by flow cytometry correlated strongly with observed TCR beta diversity. Estimates of total diversity based on one million sequenced T cells were regarded as lower bounds and as underestimates. Because profiling used bulk unsorted PBMCs, naive and antigen-experienced compartments could not be compared conclusively. As age increased, observed TCR beta diversity per million T cells dropped in a roughly linear way, and a significant reduction was already evident by age approximately 40. The CMV infection status of donors was not known, potentially confounding age-related changes in expanded clonotypes.

This clonotype was counted only a few times. The antigen it binds to is not known. No base quality information exists; no much larger clone differs at one position. Library preparation employed 5' RACE. TCRdb lists the instrument as Illumina HiSeq 2500. The second PCR ran for roughly 6 to 11 cycles and used a J-beta primer mix along with a sample-barcoded 5' primer. A unique molecular identifier was introduced onto each TCR beta cDNA molecule by a template-switch 5' adaptor carrying 12 random nucleotides. At least 2.5 million CDR3-containing paired-end reads were obtained from each sample. First-strand cDNA was synthesized from all RNA with the Mint cDNA synthesis kit, primed by a TRBC-specific oligonucleotide. All cDNA was treated with uracil-DNA glycosylase and then went through a first 18-cycle PCR with the universal primers M1SS and BC2_uni_R. Per the source publication's procedure: Normalization of each sample was performed by random selection of 1 million high-quality reads, each carrying a distinct molecular identifier. Instead of being binned into consensus sequences, reads with shared molecular identifiers were discarded. CDR3 identification, clonotype clustering and error correction used MiTCR with a Q25 quality threshold and the strictest error-elimination algorithm. Lower-bound total TCR beta diversity was estimated with a nonparametric unseen species model using Euler transformation. TCRdb took the public reads, trimmed them with fastp at Q25, ran MiXCR for clone calling and kept in-frame beta chains. Each entry is one CDR3 protein sequence, shown with its most common DNA and genes. TCRdb assigned the V and J calls; the authors' analysis was not used. This sample holds about 600,000 distinct CDR3 sequences; roughly 43% were observed only once. The ten largest make up 20% to 25% of the sample.

The roughly 39 donors, aged roughly 6 to 100 years, were systemically healthy Caucasian individuals from Russia. Ten milliliters of peripheral blood were drawn from each donor into EDTA-treated Vacutainer tubes. Ficoll-Paque density-gradient centrifugation was used to isolate PBMCs, with at least 6.5 million per sample. Trizol reagent was used to extract total RNA from PBMCs, with at least 5.5 micrograms per sample. For every donor, flow cytometry on a PBMC aliquot measured the percentage of naive CD45RAhigh/CD27high T cells. Ends trimmed: V by 1 base, J by 5 bases; bases unmatched to a gene: 10. Its CDR3 holds 16 amino acids, cysteine through phenylalanine. Only the CDR3 DNA is retained, 48 bases long and in frame from the first base. Via the germline V gene, CDR1 is SGHTA and CDR2 FQGNSA.

The receptor was isolated from an elderly man in good health. The sample taken for sequencing was blood. The chain employs TRBV7-2 and TRBJ1-2; the central 7 bases match TRBD1. In nucleotides, the sequence is TGTGCCAGCAGCTTAGGCGGGACAGTCTATGGGTATGGCTACACCTTC. This encodes CASSLGGTVYGYGYTF.